The following is a TCR beta chain sequence with its context. The antigen is undetermined. These data belong to a study of cytomegalovirus exposure and HLA in healthy donors. Study-wide findings and caveats: Whilst most TCR sequences proved rare, a subset of public TCRs occurred across many donors. It emerged from a later analysis that several of the most significant clusters appeared to be linked to common viral pathogens.

The PCR used 60 Vbeta and 13 Jbeta primers. Study processing details: The authors later counted 65 million to 90 million unique TCR beta chains, 9.5 million to 13 million of them shared. Generated by immunoSEQ multiplex PCR, the TCRdb table keeps only in-frame clones and is missing some. D and trimming come from the DNA, and the V and J calls and clone size come from that table. The sample has around 180,000 clones; about 84% are singletons. Per germline, CDR1 ENHRY and CDR2 SYGVKD. This CDR3 comprises 11 residues. V was shortened by 3 bases and J by 14 bases, with 12 bases between the two germline ends.

The genes are TRBV10-3 and TRBJ2-3, with unresolved D. The TCR was taken from a man aged 18 to 35 in good health and CMV-seronegative. Sequenced: PBMCs. DNA of the CDR3: TGTGCCATCAGTGAAAATCTAGTCTGGTATTTT. Amino acid sequence: CAISENLVWYF.